Listed below are T cell receptor beta chains from one sample, sequenced in a study of OX40 agonist ivuxolimab in advanced cancers. TCRdb's table, derived via immunoSEQ multiplex PCR, lists solely in-frame clones and lacks some. Found here are over 15,000 clones, about 80% of them singletons; the top ten hold roughly 12%. The sequencing here drew on CD4+ or CD8+ T cells sorted from blood, taken in a trial of the OX40 agonist ivuxolimab. The receptors were sampled from an adult with an advanced solid tumor such as melanoma, head and neck, liver or kidney cancer. CDR3s leave out the opening cysteine and the closing phenylalanine or tryptophan. Each record gives: J gene, V gene, CDR3 length, CDR3 protein.

j_gene: TRBJ2-3; v_gene: TRBV2; len: 12; CDR3aa: ASSPRDETDTQY
j_gene: TRBJ1-4; v_gene: TRBV9; len: 12; CDR3aa: ASSVDWDNEKLF
j_gene: TRBJ1-1; v_gene: TRBV6-6; len: 14; CDR3aa: ASSYRAGGASTEAF
j_gene: TRBJ2-7; v_gene: TRBV6-1; len: 13; CDR3aa: ASSEAWDRGCEQY
j_gene: TRBJ1-1; v_gene: TRBV28; len: 10; CDR3aa: ASSFIDSEAF
j_gene: TRBJ1-1; v_gene: TRBV30; len: 12; CDR3aa: AWSVGITNTEAF
j_gene: TRBJ2-1; v_gene: TRBV28; len: 13; CDR3aa: ASSSRASGYNEQF
j_gene: TRBJ2-7; v_gene: TRBV28; len: 13; CDR3aa: ASSPTTGAGIEQY
j_gene: TRBJ2-1; v_gene: TRBV18; len: 17; CDR3aa: ASSTGTSGGALSYNEQF
j_gene: TRBJ1-2; v_gene: TRBV21-1; len: 14; CDR3aa: ASRPACYRKTYGYT
j_gene: TRBJ1-1; v_gene: TRBV19; len: 13; CDR3aa: ASSPLTGMNTEAF
j_gene: TRBJ2-3; v_gene: TRBV9; len: 16; CDR3aa: ASSPQGLAGGWSDTQY
j_gene: TRBJ2-3; v_gene: TRBV9; len: 13; CDR3aa: ASSAGRGSTLGQY